This T cell receptor (beta chain) was recorded in a study of T cell responses to AZD1222 COVID-19 vaccine. Study-wide context: Combined were second doses at about 4 or about 12 weeks. Whole-study findings and limits: In the spike-specific TCR repertoire, nearly half reportedly target unmutated variant regions. After the peak T cell response, and only then, were repertoires sampled. Two AZD1222 administrations were followed by greater Spike-specific TCR breadth and depth.

TCRdb keeps only in-frame clones here, not all; method: immunoSEQ multiplex PCR. The sample shows 80,000 to 100,000 clones, about 88% of them seen only once. This clone was counted a few times. No antigen is known for it. The material was peripheral blood, obtained on day 0 of AZD1222 vaccination. The TCR comes from an adult in good health.

The CDR3 region has the DNA TGTGCCAGCAGTGTGGACAGTTACGAGCAGTACTTC. This encodes CASSVDSYEQYF. The gene calls are TRBV28 and TRBJ2-7; D might be TRBD1 (6 bases). CDR1 and CDR2 (germline): MDHEN, SYDVKM. The CDR3 runs 12 residues. V lost 5 bases and J 4 bases, leaving 9 bases between the germline ends.